This TCR beta chain was sequenced in a study of blood T cell repertoires in COVID-19. Per germline, CDR1 SGHRS and CDR2 YFSETQ. There are 15 residues in the CDR3. The V gene end was trimmed by 4 bases and the J gene end by 2 bases; junction bases not matched to a gene: 7. Libraries were prepared by immunoSEQ multiplex PCR; TCRdb keeps only in-frame clonotypes and omits some of them. Among approximately 100,000 clones listed, over 70% were seen once. Specimen: peripheral blood. J is TRBJ1-1 and V is TRBV5-1; 8 bases are shared with TRBD1. The clonotype originates from a woman over 75 with acute or convalescent COVID-19. CDR3 DNA: TGCGCCAGCAGCAACGGACAGGGAGGTAACACTGAAGCTTTCTTT. It translates to CASSNGQGGNTEAFF. Drawing the rest from reference TRBV5-1 and TRBJ1-1, the complete variable domain is KAGVTQTPRYLIKTRGQQVTLSCSPISGHRSVSWYQQTPGQGLQFLFEYFSETQRNKGNFPGRFSGRQFSNSRSEMNVSTLELGDSALYLCASSNGQGGNTEAFFGQGTRLTVV.